The sequence of this TCR beta chain was determined in a study of patients and donors after allogeneic stem cell transplantation. Germline trimming cut 2 bases from V and 4 bases from J; bases unmatched to any gene: 4. Germline values: CDR1 MNHEY, CDR2 SMNVEV (reference sequence). CDR3 length: 15 residues. Only a few counts were recorded for this clonotype. TCRdb processed the RT-PCR reads anew with MiXCR; each CDR3 protein has one entry. The sample lists hundreds of thousands of distinct CDR3 sequences, about a sixth occurring once. Sequences were obtained from blood, either unsorted or a sorted T cell fraction (not recorded which). The V call is TRBV27, the J call TRBJ2-7; 11 nucleotides agree with TRBD2. The clonotype was recovered from a human donor who was either an allogeneic HSCT recipient or a stem cell or donor lymphocyte infusion donor (not recorded which). It is not recorded whose cells these are; they may come from a transplant donor. CDR3 coding DNA: TGTGCCAGCAGTTTAAGGACTAGCGGGTTTTACGAGCAGTACTTC. Encoded protein: CASSLRTSGFYEQYF.